These 32 T cell receptor beta chains were all obtained from the same sample, sequenced in a study of PD-1 blockade in classical Hodgkin lymphoma. Time point of the sample: cycle 4 day 1 (C4D1), after 6 weeks of nivolumab. There was relapse after autologous stem cell transplantation in every patient, and there was variation in brentuximab vedotin exposure. Using immunoSEQ multiplex PCR, the repertoire was profiled, and TCRdb retains in-frame clones only, with some absent. The sample yields some 8,700 clones, 70% to 90% seen once. The sample consisted of peripheral blood mononuclear cells (PBMCs), taken before the fourth cycle of nivolumab. These receptors all stem from a human donor with classical Hodgkin lymphoma.

The chain carries TRBV7-7 and TRBJ2-1; perhaps TRBD1 as D (6 bases). Looked up from germline, CDR1 is SSHAT and CDR2 is FNYEAQ (reference sequence). Trimming shortened V by 5 bases and J by 4 bases, and 12 bases separated the two germline ends. CDR3 length: 14 amino acids. CDR3 DNA sequence: TGTGCCAGCAGCCCAGGGGCTCAATACAATGAGCAGTTCTTC. It specifies CASSPGAQYNEQFF.

CDR3 residues: CASSETPGTGFFRNTGELFF. For the CDR3, the DNA is TGTGCCAGCAGTGAAACCCCCGGGACAGGGTTTTTCCGGAACACCGGGGAGCTGTTTTTT. The chain recombines TRBV2 with TRBJ2-2, with 9 bases matching TRBD1. Germline V gene lookup returns CDR1 SNHLY and CDR2 FYNNEI. The J segment lost 1 base and the V segment lost 2 bases, leaving 14 bases of the junction unmatched. The CDR3 is 20 amino acids.

The chain joins TRBV6-1 to TRBJ2-7, with 9 bases fitting TRBD2. The germline CDR1 and CDR2 sequences are MNHNS and SASEGT. The trim removed 4 bases at V and 3 bases at J, leaving 7 bases unmatched. The CDR3 totals 15 residues. CDR3 coding DNA: TGTGCCAGCAGTGGGTCGGCGGGAGGGAACTACGAGCAGTACTTC. This encodes CASSGSAGGNYEQYF.

For this clone: Other nucleotide sequences in the sample specify the same CDR3. The chain couples TRBV5-6 to TRBJ2-7; D remains unclear. Germline V CDR1 and CDR2: SGHDT, YYEEEE. The V gene lost 4 bases and the J gene lost 2 bases, with 13 bases spanning the gap. This CDR3 comprises 14 residues. CDR3 in DNA: TGTGCCAGCAGCCCCTGGGGTTTTCCCTACGAGCAGTACTTC. This codes for CASSPWGFPYEQYF.

This sequence joins TRBV7-6 and TRBJ1-3; possible D gene TRBD1, 5 bases. V was trimmed by 1 base and J by 2 bases, leaving 9 bases between them. The CDR3 is 15 residues long. Germline V CDR1 and CDR2: SGHVS, FNYEAQ. The CDR3 DNA reads as TGTGCCAGCAGCTTAGGACAGTATGCTGGAAACACCATATATTTT. Amino acid sequence: CASSLGQYAGNTIYF.

The rearrangement links TRBV2 to TRBJ2-7, with 9 bases aligning to TRBD2. The CDR3 spans 14 residues. Germline V gene sequence: CDR1 SNHLY, CDR2 FYNNEI. V shed 7 bases, J shed 0 bases, and the junction held 4 bases outside the gene matches. The CDR3 sequence: CASKAGGLSYEQYF. The CDR3 bases are TGTGCCAGCAAAGCGGGAGGCCTCTCCTACGAGCAGTACTTC.

By share, this clone counts as medium-sized. The chain couples TRBV7-2 to TRBJ1-1; D remains ambiguous. Trimming removed 5 bases from V and 6 bases from J, with 10 bases in between. The CDR3 contains 12 residues. Germline V lookup: CDR1 SGHTA, CDR2 FQGNSA. CDR3 sequence: CASSRANAEAFF. CDR3 coding DNA: TGTGCCAGCAGCAGGGCGAATGCTGAAGCTTTCTTT.

This clone was seen only once. The chain has TRBV6-5 and TRBJ2-7; TRBD1 might be the D (6 bases). Between the trimmed V and J ends, which lost 6 bases and 1 base, there was a span of 16 bases. This CDR3 is built from 15 residues. Germline V lookup: CDR1 MNHEY, CDR2 SVGAGI. CDR3 protein: CASRLRGIGSYEQYF. The DNA for the CDR3 is TGTGCCAGCAGATTAAGGGGGATAGGGTCCTACGAGCAGTACTTC.

This rearrangement joins TRBV5-8 to TRBJ2-5; 10 positions match TRBD1. V shed 2 bases, J shed 1 base, and the junction held 5 bases outside the gene matches. The CDR3 spans 16 residues. In germline, CDR1 is SGHTS, CDR2 YDEGEE. CDR3 loop: CASSFRTGGLQETQYF. CDR3 nucleotides: TGTGCCAGCAGCTTTCGGACAGGGGGACTCCAAGAGACCCAGTACTTC.

This chain joins TRBV6-1 and TRBJ2-7; the match to TRBD1 covers 7 bases. Germline V gene lookup returns CDR1 MNHNS and CDR2 SASEGT. J was trimmed by 2 bases and V by 0 bases; bases with no gene match: 10. The CDR3 contains 17 residues. DNA of the CDR3: TGTGCCAGCAGTGAAGCGCTTGGACAGGTGAGAACCTACGAGCAGTACTTC. Translated: CASSEALGQVRTYEQYF.

The chain joins TRBV2 to TRBJ2-7; D not certain. Trimming pared 9 bases from V and 0 bases from J, leaving 12 bases between. CDR1 and CDR2 (germline): SNHLY, FYNNEI. The CDR3 is 13 amino acids. The chain's CDR3 is CASSVTGSYEQYF. The CDR3 nucleotides read TGTGCCAGTTCAGTTACTGGCTCCTACGAGCAGTACTTC.

This rearrangement joins TRBV5-1 to TRBJ2-2; D is unresolved. The CDR3 is 13 amino acids. Germline V CDR1 and CDR2: SGHRS, YFSETQ. V lost 2 bases and J 6 bases, leaving 8 bases between the germline ends. Here the CDR3 reads CASSLDKAGELFF. The CDR3 region has the DNA TGCGCCAGCAGCTTAGACAAGGCCGGGGAGCTGTTTTTT.

The chain joins TRBV11-2 to TRBJ2-3, with D possibly being TRBD1 (5 bases). V was cut by 3 bases and J by 8 bases, with 9 bases left in between. Germline V gene sequence: CDR1 SGHAT, CDR2 FQNNGV. This CDR3 has 12 amino acids. DNA for the CDR3: TGTGCCAGCAGCTTGGTAAGGGGTACGCAGTATTTT. Residues: CASSLVRGTQYF.

V is TRBV5-6 and J is TRBJ2-7; D might be TRBD1 (5 bases). Germline V CDR1 and CDR2: SGHDT, YYEEEE. V lost 1 base to trimming and J lost 0 bases, with 11 bases between them. The CDR3 loop spans 15 amino acids. The DNA of the CDR3 is TGTGCCAGCAGCTTGTACAGGCTTAGCTCCTACGAGCAGTACTTC. It encodes CASSLYRLSSYEQYF.

There are a few counts of this clone. The chain links TRBV7-9 to TRBJ2-4, with a weak D call TRBD1 (6 bases). Germline CDR1 is SEHNR and CDR2 is FQNEAQ (reference sequence). This CDR3 has 16 residues. The V and J ends lost 3 bases and 2 bases respectively, with 14 bases between them. The CDR3 sequence: CASSLGAGITKNIQYF. The CDR3 DNA follows: TGTGCCAGCAGCTTGGGGGCGGGTATAACCAAAAACATTCAGTACTTC. Full variable domain (rest looked up from reference TRBV7-9 and TRBJ2-4): DTGVSQNPRHKITKRGQNVTFRCDPISEHNRLYWYRQTLGQGPEFLTYFQNEAQLEKSRLLSDRFSAERPKGSFSTLEIQRTEQGDSAMYLCASSLGAGITKNIQYFGAGTRLSVL.

The chain links TRBV7-2 to TRBJ2-7; D remains ambiguous. Trimming pared 5 bases from V and 6 bases from J, leaving 14 bases between. Germline CDR1 and CDR2: SGHTA and FQGNSA. This CDR3 region has 13 residues. The CDR3 DNA sequence: TGTGCCAGCAGCGTCAACGGGTTCTCCGAGCAGTACTTC. It specifies CASSVNGFSEQYF.

The chain has TRBV5-1 and TRBJ2-3; possible D gene TRBD2, 6 bases. Germline CDR1 and CDR2: SGHRS and YFSETQ. This CDR3 comprises 14 residues. V was shortened by 6 bases and J by 3 bases, with 14 bases between the two germline ends. CDR3 nucleotides: TGCGCCAGCACCTCCCCGGGAGCAACAGATACGCAGTATTTT. Translation gives CASTSPGATDTQYF.

The J gene is TRBJ2-1, the V gene TRBV13; 9 bases line up with TRBD2. This CDR3 has 22 amino acids. After removal of 5 bases from V and 0 bases from J, the junction contained 23 bases not matched to a gene. Per germline, CDR1 PRHDT and CDR2 FYEKMQ (reference sequence). The CDR3, as DNA: TGTGCCAGCAGCCCGGGAGTCTTTGGGGAGCGAGCGGGAGGCCCCTCCTACAATGAGCAGTTCTTC. Translated: CASSPGVFGERAGGPSYNEQFF.

V is TRBV29-1 and J is TRBJ2-1, with 7 bases that match TRBD2. Germline-derived CDR1 and CDR2 are SQVTM and ANQGSEA. The CDR3 spans 14 residues. V dropped 7 bases and J dropped 4; count of bases not matched to a gene: 10. The CDR3 sequence is CSAYRDYDYNEQFF. CDR3 nucleotide sequence: TGCAGCGCCTACCGGGACTACGATTACAATGAGCAGTTCTTC.

The chain carries TRBV19 and TRBJ1-3; 10 bases align to TRBD1. The CDR3 has 15 residues. Trimming removed 4 bases from V and 4 bases from J; junction bases left unmatched: 4. Germline lookup yields CDR1 LNHDA and CDR2 SQIVND (reference sequence). The chain's CDR3 is CASSTGQGSGNTIYF. The CDR3 DNA follows: TGTGCCAGTAGTACGGGACAGGGGTCCGGAAACACCATATATTTT.

The chain links TRBV7-9 to TRBJ2-7; 7 nucleotides align to TRBD2. This CDR3 comprises 14 residues. V trimming: 6 bases; J trimming: 5 bases; junction bases outside the gene matches: 10. Germline CDR1 reads SEHNR; CDR2 reads FQNEAQ (reference sequence). The CDR3 DNA reads as TGTGCCAGCAGGGGCGGGGGAGCCGGGAACGAGCAGTACTTC. Translated, it gives CASRGGGAGNEQYF. The variable domain in full, with the rest retrieved from reference TRBV7-9 and TRBJ2-7, is DTGVSQNPRHKITKRGQNVTFRCDPISEHNRLYWYRQTLGQGPEFLTYFQNEAQLEKSRLLSDRFSAERPKGSFSTLEIQRTEQGDSAMYLCASRGGGAGNEQYFGPGTRLTVT.

The sample holds a few counts of this clone. The chain uses TRBV27 and TRBJ2-7; D possibly corresponds to TRBD2 (6 bases). The CDR3 loop spans 13 amino acids. V was pared by 6 bases and J by 6 bases, with 15 bases between. Germline CDR1 MNHEY, CDR2 SMNVEV (reference sequence). CDR3 coding DNA: TGTGCCAGCAGATACTCCACTAGCTCCGAGCAGTACTTC. Its translation is CASRYSTSSEQYF.

The J gene is TRBJ2-1, the V gene TRBV7-9; TRBD2 might be the D (6 bases). Germline CDR1 and CDR2: SEHNR and FQNEAQ (reference sequence). Between the trimmed V and J ends, which lost 5 bases and 9 bases, there was a span of 23 bases. The CDR3 is made up of 16 amino acids. The CDR3 reads CASSGVGGGLSGEQFF. DNA for the CDR3: TGTGCCAGCAGCGGGGTGGGGGGAGGACTCTCGGGTGAGCAGTTCTTC. The variable domain in full, with the rest retrieved from reference TRBV7-9 and TRBJ2-1, is DTGVSQNPRHKITKRGQNVTFRCDPISEHNRLYWYRQTLGQGPEFLTYFQNEAQLEKSRLLSDRFSAERPKGSFSTLEIQRTEQGDSAMYLCASSGVGGGLSGEQFFGPGTRLTVL.

This clone has a handful of counts. The V call is TRBV5-1, the J call TRBJ2-2; TRBD1 matches at 9 bases. CDR1 is SGHRS and CDR2 is YFSETQ in the germline V gene. The CDR3 extends over 15 amino acids. V was clipped by 4 bases and J by 1 base; unmatched bases: 2. The CDR3 coding sequence is TGCGCCAGCAGCGTGGGACAGGGGAACACCGGGGAGCTGTTTTTT. Encoded protein: CASSVGQGNTGELFF.

The V and J genes are TRBV7-3 and TRBJ2-5, with D unclear. V was cut by 3 bases and J by 7 bases, with 15 bases left in between. Germline-derived CDR1 and CDR2 are SGHTA and FQGTGA. CDR3 length equals 14 residues. The CDR3 here is CASSLTPGSGTQYF. The CDR3 DNA is TGTGCCAGCAGCTTGACCCCCGGGTCGGGGACCCAGTACTTC.

The rearrangement uses TRBV5-6 and TRBJ2-7; D gene ambiguous. Per the germline V gene, CDR1 is SGHDT and CDR2 is YYEEEE. Trimming removed 4 bases at V and 3 bases at J, with 8 bases between. The CDR3 covers 12 residues. The CDR3, as DNA: TGTGCCAGCAGCAATGGTATCTACGAGCAGTACTTC. Translating it yields CASSNGIYEQYF.

The chain couples TRBV7-9 to TRBJ2-1, with TRBD2 matching 7 bases. Germline V gene lookup returns CDR1 SEHNR and CDR2 FQNEAQ (reference sequence). This CDR3 comprises 16 residues. V lost 5 bases, J lost 5 bases, and 12 bases stayed unmatched. The CDR3 loop is CASSPLGAGINNEQFF. CDR3 bases: TGTGCCAGCAGCCCCCTCGGAGCGGGGATAAACAATGAGCAGTTCTTC.

The V gene is TRBV7-9, the J gene TRBJ2-7, with 8 bases aligning to TRBD1. This CDR3 region has 15 residues. Germline V gene data show CDR1 as SEHNR and CDR2 as FQNEAQ (reference sequence). The junction had 4 bases not matched to a gene; V was cut back by 1 base and J by 2 bases. CDR3 loop: CASSLGRQGTYEQYF. DNA of the CDR3: TGTGCCAGCAGCTTAGGGCGACAGGGGACCTACGAGCAGTACTTC. The full variable domain, with the rest looked up from reference TRBV7-9 and TRBJ2-7, is DTGVSQNPRHKITKRGQNVTFRCDPISEHNRLYWYRQTLGQGPEFLTYFQNEAQLEKSRLLSDRFSAERPKGSFSTLEIQRTEQGDSAMYLCASSLGRQGTYEQYFGPGTRLTVT.

V gene TRBV19 combines with J gene TRBJ2-7, with TRBD2 as a possible D gene (6 bases). The germline V and J ends were trimmed by 0 bases and 1 base, with 7 bases remaining between them. CDR3 size: 14 residues. Germline V gene data show CDR1 as LNHDA and CDR2 as SQIVND (reference sequence). The DNA of the CDR3 is TGTGCCAGTAGTATAGAGGGGGGATCCTACGAGCAGTACTTC. Its protein is CASSIEGGSYEQYF.

The chain uses TRBV5-1 and TRBJ2-3; the D call may be TRBD1 or TRBD2 (5 bases each). The germline V gene encodes CDR1 SGHRS and CDR2 YFSETQ. There are 16 residues in the CDR3. V was clipped by 2 bases and J by 0 bases, with 13 bases between them. The CDR3 coding sequence is TGCGCCAGCAGCTTCACGTCCGGGGCGAGCACAGATACGCAGTATTTT. It yields the protein CASSFTSGASTDTQYF.

V and J are TRBV9 and TRBJ2-3; D unresolved. The CDR3 spans 16 residues. Germline V gene data show CDR1 as SGDLS and CDR2 as YYNGEE. The V and J ends lost 4 bases and 0 bases respectively, with 15 bases between them. CDR3 nucleotides: TGTGCCAGCAGCAGCGTATTATGGGGAAGCACAGATACGCAGTATTTT. This sequence encodes CASSSVLWGSTDTQYF.

The chain joins TRBV9 to TRBJ2-2; TRBD2 aligns across 7 bases. The CDR3 loop spans 15 amino acids. V was pared by 1 base and J by 2 bases, with 2 bases of the junction left unmatched. Germline V gene data show CDR1 as SGDLS and CDR2 as YYNGEE. CDR3 sequence: CASSVLAANTGELFF. The CDR3 nucleotides are TGTGCCAGCAGCGTACTAGCGGCTAACACCGGGGAGCTGTTTTTT.